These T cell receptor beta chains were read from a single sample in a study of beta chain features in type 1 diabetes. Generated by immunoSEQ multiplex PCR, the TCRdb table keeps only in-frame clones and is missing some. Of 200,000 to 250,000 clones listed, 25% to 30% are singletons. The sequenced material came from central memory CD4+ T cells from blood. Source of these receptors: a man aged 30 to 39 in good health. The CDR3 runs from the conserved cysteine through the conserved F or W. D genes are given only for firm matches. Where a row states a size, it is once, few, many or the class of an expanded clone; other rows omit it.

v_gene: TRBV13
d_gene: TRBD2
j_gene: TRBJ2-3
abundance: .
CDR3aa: CASSSREGTSGSSTDTQYF
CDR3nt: TGTGCCAGCAGCAGTCGAGAAGGGACTAGCGGATCTAGCACAGATACGCAGTATTTT

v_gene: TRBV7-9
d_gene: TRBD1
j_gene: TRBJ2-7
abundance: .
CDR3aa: CASSVQGVAQYF
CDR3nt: TGTGCCAGCAGCGTACAGGGGGTGGCGCAGTACTTC

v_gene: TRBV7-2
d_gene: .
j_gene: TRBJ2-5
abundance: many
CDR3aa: CASSLAIHQETQYF
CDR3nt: TGTGCCAGCAGCTTAGCGATACATCAGGAGACCCAGTACTTC

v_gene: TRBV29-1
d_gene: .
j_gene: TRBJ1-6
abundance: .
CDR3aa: CSVDEGRGSPLHF
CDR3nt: TGCAGCGTTGACGAGGGAAGGGGTTCACCCCTCCACTTT

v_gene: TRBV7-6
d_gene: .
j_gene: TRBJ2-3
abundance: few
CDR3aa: CASSLARGTDTQYF
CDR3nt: TGTGCCAGCAGCTTAGCGCGGGGCACAGATACGCAGTATTTT

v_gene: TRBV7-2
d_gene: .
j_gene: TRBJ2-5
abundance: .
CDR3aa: CASSFGVRETQYF
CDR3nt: TGTGCCAGCAGCTTTGGGGTTCGAGAGACCCAGTACTTC

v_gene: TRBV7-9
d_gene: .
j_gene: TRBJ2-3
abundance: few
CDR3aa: CASSLYTGATDTQYF
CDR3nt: TGTGCCAGCAGCTTATATACGGGAGCCACAGATACGCAGTATTTT

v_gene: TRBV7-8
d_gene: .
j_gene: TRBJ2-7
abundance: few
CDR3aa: CASSGGLNYEQYF
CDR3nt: TGTGCCAGCAGCGGGGGACTGAACTACGAGCAGTACTTC

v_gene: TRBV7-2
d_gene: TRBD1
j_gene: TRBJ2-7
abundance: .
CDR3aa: CASSLTSTGTYEQYF
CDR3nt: TGTGCCAGCAGCTTAACCTCGACAGGGACCTACGAGCAGTACTTC

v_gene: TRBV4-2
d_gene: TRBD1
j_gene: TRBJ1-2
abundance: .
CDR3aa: CATGQGGVYGYTF
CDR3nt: TGTGCCACCGGACAGGGTGGAGTCTATGGCTACACCTTC

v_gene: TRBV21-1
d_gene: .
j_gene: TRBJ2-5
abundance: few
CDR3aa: CASSKGGEHAKETQYF
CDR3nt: TGTGCCAGCAGCAAAGGGGGCGAGCACGCTAAAGAGACCCAGTACTTC

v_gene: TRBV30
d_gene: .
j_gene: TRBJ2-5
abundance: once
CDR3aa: CAWSDPYQRGFQETQYF
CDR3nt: TGTGCCTGGAGCGACCCGTATCAGCGCGGCTTCCAAGAGACCCAGTACTTC

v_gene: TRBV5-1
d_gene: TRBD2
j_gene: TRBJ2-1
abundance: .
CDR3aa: CASSLLSGGNEQFF
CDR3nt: TGCGCCAGCAGCTTGTTATCGGGGGGCAATGAGCAGTTCTTC

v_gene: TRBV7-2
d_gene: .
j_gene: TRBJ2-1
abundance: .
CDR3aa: CASSSISHEQFF
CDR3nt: TGTGCCAGCAGCTCCATAAGCCATGAGCAGTTCTTC

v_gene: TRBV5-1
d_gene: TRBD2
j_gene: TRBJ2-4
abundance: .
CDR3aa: CASSRGAGEGAKNIQYF
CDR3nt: TGCGCCAGCAGCCGGGGAGCGGGAGAGGGAGCCAAAAACATTCAGTACTTC

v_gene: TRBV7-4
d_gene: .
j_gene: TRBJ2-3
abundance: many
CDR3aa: CASHRETRGGTGDTQYF
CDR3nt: TGTGCCAGCCACAGGGAGACTAGAGGGGGCACAGGAGATACGCAGTATTTT

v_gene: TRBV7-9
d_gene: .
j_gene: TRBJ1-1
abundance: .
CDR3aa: CASTIGAGTNTEAFF
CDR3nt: TGTGCCAGCACCATCGGGGCAGGTACGAACACTGAAGCTTTCTTT

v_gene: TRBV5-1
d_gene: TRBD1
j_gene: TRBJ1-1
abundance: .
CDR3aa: CASSKWPTGDTEAFF
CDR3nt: TGCGCCAGCAGCAAGTGGCCCACAGGGGACACTGAAGCTTTCTTT

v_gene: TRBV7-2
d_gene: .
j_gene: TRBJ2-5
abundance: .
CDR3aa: CASSGAGETQYF
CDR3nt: TGTGCCAGCAGTGGGGCGGGTGAGACCCAGTACTTC

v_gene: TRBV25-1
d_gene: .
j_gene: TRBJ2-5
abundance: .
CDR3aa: CASSESATVETQYF
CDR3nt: TGTGCCAGCAGTGAATCGGCGACAGTGGAGACCCAGTACTTC

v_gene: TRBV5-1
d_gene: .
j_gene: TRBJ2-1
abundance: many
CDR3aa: CASSLGHSIPDEQFF
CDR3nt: TGCGCCAGCAGCTTGGGACATTCTATACCCGATGAGCAGTTCTTC

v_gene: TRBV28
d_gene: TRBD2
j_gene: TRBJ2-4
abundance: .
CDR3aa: CASTSHGLAGGLGYIQYF
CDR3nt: TGTGCCAGCACCTCCCATGGGCTAGCGGGAGGCCTCGGGTACATTCAGTACTTC

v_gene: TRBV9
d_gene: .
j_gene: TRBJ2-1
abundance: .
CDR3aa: CASSVAVGDEQFF
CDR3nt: TGTGCCAGCAGCGTAGCTGTGGGTGATGAGCAGTTCTTC

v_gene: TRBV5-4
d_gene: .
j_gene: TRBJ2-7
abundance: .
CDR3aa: CASSLSGGLEQYF
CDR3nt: TGTGCCAGCAGCTTGTCTGGGGGGCTCGAGCAGTACTTC

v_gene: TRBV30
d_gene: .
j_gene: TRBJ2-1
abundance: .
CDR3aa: CAWSAPGRSYNEQFF
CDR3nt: TGTGCCTGGAGTGCGCCTGGGCGATCCTACAATGAGCAGTTCTTC

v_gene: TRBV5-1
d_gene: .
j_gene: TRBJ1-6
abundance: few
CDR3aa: CASSLGHESAFSSPLHF
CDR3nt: TGCGCCAGCAGCTTGGGCCACGAGTCAGCGTTCAGTTCACCCCTCCACTTT

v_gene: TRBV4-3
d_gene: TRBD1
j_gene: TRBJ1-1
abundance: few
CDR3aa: CAISQDLGTGNTEAFF
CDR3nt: TGCGCCATCAGCCAAGATCTGGGGACAGGGAACACTGAAGCTTTCTTT

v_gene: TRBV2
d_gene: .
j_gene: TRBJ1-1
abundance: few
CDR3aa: CASSGSERTEAFF
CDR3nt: TGTGCCAGCAGTGGATCAGAGAGGACTGAAGCTTTCTTT

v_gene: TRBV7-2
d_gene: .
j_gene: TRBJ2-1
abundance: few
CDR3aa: CASSLRLYNEQFF
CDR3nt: TGTGCCAGCAGCTTACGTCTATACAATGAGCAGTTCTTC

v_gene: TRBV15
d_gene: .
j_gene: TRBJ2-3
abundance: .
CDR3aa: CATSRDTPSGGATDTQYF
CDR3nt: TGTGCCACCAGCAGAGATACCCCTTCAGGGGGGGCCACAGATACGCAGTATTTT

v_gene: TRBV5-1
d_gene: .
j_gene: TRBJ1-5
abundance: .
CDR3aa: CASSRDGNQPQHF
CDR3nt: TGCGCCAGCAGCCGAGACGGTAATCAGCCCCAGCATTTT